This TCR beta chain was recovered during a study of blood T cell repertoires in COVID-19. The overall study: COVID-19 samples collected from the United States, Italy and Spain covered acute and convalescent phases. T cells, B-cell-depleted T cells, or PBMCs provided the cDNA or gDNA that served as material.

The CDR3 runs to 15 residues. Germline CDR1 and CDR2: SGHKS and YYEKEE (reference sequence). Trimming cost V 0 bases and J 5 bases; bases outside gene matches: 5. TCRdb's copy holds only in-frame clones and misses some; the assay was immunoSEQ multiplex PCR. The sample includes roughly 440,000 clones, about 87% of them seen just once. This clone was counted ten times or more. This clonotype was sampled from a woman aged 50 to 65 with COVID-19, enrolled during active disease. V is TRBV5-5 and J is TRBJ2-5, with 9 bases lining up with TRBD2. Input material: peripheral blood. The chain's CDR3 is CASSLGLAASETQYF. In nucleotides, the CDR3 is TGTGCCAGCAGCTTGGGACTAGCGGCAAGTGAGACCCAGTACTTC.